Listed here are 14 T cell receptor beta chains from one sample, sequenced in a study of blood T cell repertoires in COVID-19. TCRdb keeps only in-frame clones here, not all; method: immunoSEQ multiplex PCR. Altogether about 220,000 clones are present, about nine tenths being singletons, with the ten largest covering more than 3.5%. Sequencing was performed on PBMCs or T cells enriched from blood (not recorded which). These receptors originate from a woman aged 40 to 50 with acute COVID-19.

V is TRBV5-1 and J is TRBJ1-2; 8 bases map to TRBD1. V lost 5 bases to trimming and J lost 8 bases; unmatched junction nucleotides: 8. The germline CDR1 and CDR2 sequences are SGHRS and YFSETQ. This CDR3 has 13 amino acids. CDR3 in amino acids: CASSHGQGAGYTF. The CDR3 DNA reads TGCGCCAGCAGTCACGGACAGGGTGCGGGCTACACCTTC.

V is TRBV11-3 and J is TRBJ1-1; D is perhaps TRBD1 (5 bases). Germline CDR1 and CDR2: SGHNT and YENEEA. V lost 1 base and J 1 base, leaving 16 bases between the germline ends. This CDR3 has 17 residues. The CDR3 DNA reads TGTGCCAGCAGCTTAGGAGGGGTCGGGGGAGCGAACACTGAAGCTTTCTTT. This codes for CASSLGGVGGANTEAFF.

CDR3 sequence reads: CASSGDRVYTF. CDR3 coding DNA: TGTGCCAGCAGTGGAGACAGGGTCTACACCTTC. The V and J genes are TRBV12-3 or TRBV12-4 and TRBJ1-2, with 7 bases matching TRBD1. The CDR3 is made up of 11 amino acids. V lost 5 bases, J lost 10 bases, and 4 bases stayed unmatched.

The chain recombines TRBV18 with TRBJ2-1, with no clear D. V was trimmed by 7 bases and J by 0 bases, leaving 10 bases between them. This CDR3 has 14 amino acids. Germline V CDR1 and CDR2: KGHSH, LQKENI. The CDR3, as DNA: TGTGCCAGCTTTGCGGCGGACTCCTACAATGAGCAGTTCTTC. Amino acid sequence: CASFAADSYNEQFF. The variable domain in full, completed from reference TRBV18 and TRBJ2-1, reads NAGVMQNPRHLVRRRGQEARLRCSPMKGHSHVYWYRQLPEEGLKFMVYLQKENIIDESGMPKERFSAEFPKEGPSILRIQQVVRGDSAAYFCASFAADSYNEQFFGPGTRLTVL.

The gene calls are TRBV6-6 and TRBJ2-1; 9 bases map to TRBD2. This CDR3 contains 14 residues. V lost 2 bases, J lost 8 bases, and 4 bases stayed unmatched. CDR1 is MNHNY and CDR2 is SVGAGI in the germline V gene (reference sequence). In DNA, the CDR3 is TGTGCCAGCAGTTACATAGTAGCGGGGGATGAGCAGTTCTTC. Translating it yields CASSYIVAGDEQFF.

In DNA form, the CDR3 reads TGTGCCAGCAGGAACTCTATCACTGTCAAGACAGGGGCCAAAGGTGGCTACACCTTC. Translation: CASRNSITVKTGAKGGYTF. V gene TRBV5-6 combines with J gene TRBJ1-2, with 8 bases that match TRBD1. CDR1 is SGHDT and CDR2 is YYEEEE in the germline V gene. V shed 5 bases, J shed 7 bases, and the junction held 25 bases outside the gene matches. This CDR3 comprises 19 residues. Based on the CDR3 plus reference TRBV5-6 and TRBJ1-2, the full variable domain is DAGVTQSPTHLIKTRGQQVTLRCSPKSGHDTVSWYQQALGQGPQFIFQYYEEEERQRGNFPDRFSGHQFPNYSSELNVNALLLGDSALYLCASRNSITVKTGAKGGYTFGSGTRLTVV.

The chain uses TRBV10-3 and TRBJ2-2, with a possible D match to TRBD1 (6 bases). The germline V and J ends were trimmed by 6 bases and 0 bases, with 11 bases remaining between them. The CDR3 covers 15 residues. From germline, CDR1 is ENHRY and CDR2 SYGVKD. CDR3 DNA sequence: TGTGCCATCAGCCCGGGACACTCGAACACCGGGGAGCTGTTTTTT. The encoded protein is CAISPGHSNTGELFF.

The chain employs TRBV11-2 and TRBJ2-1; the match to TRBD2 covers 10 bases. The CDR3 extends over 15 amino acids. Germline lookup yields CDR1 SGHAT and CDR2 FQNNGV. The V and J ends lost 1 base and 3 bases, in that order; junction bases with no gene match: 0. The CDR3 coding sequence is TGTGCCAGCAGCTTAGTAGCGGGGGGCTACAATGAGCAGTTCTTC. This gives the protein CASSLVAGGYNEQFF.

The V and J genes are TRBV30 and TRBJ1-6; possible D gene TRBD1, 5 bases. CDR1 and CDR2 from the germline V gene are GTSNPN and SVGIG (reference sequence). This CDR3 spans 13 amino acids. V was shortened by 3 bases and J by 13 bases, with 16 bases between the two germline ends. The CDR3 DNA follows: TGTGCCTGGAGCTCGGGACTAAAGGTTCCCCTCCACTTT. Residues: CAWSSGLKVPLHF.

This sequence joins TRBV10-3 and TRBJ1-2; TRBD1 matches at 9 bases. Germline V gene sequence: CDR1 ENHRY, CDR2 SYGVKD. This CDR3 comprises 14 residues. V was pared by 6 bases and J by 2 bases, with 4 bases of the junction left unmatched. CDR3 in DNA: TGTGCCATCAGATGGACAGGGGAAAACTATGGCTACACCTTC. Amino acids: CAIRWTGENYGYTF.

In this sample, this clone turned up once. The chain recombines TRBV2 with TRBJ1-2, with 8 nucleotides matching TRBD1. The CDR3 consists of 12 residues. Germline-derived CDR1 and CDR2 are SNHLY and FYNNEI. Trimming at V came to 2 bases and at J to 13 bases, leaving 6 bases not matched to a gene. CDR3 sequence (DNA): TGTGCCAGCAGTGAATCCCAGGGGGCCAGCACCTTC. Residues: CASSESQGASTF.

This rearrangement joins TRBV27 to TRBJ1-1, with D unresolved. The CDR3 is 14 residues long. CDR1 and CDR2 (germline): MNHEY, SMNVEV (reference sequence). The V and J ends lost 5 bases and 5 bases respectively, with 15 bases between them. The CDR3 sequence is CASSLRRVGTEAFF. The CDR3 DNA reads TGTGCCAGCAGTCTTCGGAGGGTAGGTACTGAAGCTTTCTTT.

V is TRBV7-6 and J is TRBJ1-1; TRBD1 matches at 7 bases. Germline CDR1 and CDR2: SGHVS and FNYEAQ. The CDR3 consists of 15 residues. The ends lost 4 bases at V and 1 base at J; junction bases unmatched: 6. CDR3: CASSSNRGPNTEAFF. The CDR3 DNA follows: TGTGCCAGCAGCTCAAACAGGGGCCCGAACACTGAAGCTTTCTTT.

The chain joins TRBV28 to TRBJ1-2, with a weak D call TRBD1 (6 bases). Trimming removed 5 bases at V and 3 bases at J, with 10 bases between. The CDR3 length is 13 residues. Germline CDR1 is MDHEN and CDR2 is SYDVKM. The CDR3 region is CASSGGAYYGYTF. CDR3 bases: TGTGCCAGCAGTGGGGGGGCTTACTATGGCTACACCTTC.